Each of the 21 T cell receptor beta chains below was sequenced from the same sample in a study of cytomegalovirus exposure and HLA in healthy donors. Amplification used 60 Vbeta primers and 13 Jbeta primers. The data were produced by immunoSEQ multiplex PCR, yet TCRdb's version contains in-frame clones alone and is incomplete. The table shows around 130,000 clones, with 75% occurring only once. The sequenced sample consisted of PBMCs. Receptors were obtained from a woman between 40 and 55 years old in good health and CMV-seropositive.

The rearrangement joins TRBV2 to TRBJ2-3; TRBD2 matches at 9 bases. The CDR3 is 14 residues long. CDR1 and CDR2 from the germline V gene are SNHLY and FYNNEI. After removal of 7 bases from V and 7 bases from J, the junction contained 9 bases not matched to a gene. CDR3 amino acids: CASTPGLAGNTQYF. Written as DNA, the CDR3 is TGTGCCAGCACCCCGGGACTAGCTGGGAATACGCAGTATTTT. Drawing the rest from reference TRBV2 and TRBJ2-3, the complete variable domain is EPEVTQTPSHQVTQMGQEVILRCVPISNHLYFYWYRQILGQKVEFLVSFYNNEISEKSEIFDDQFSVERPDGSNFTLKIRSTKLEDSAMYFCASTPGLAGNTQYFGPGTRLTVL.

The chain combines TRBV30 with TRBJ2-7; 9 bases agree with TRBD2. The CDR3 spans 12 residues. The J segment lost 3 bases and the V segment lost 7 bases, leaving 4 bases of the junction unmatched. The germline V gene encodes CDR1 GTSNPN and CDR2 SVGIG (reference sequence). This CDR3 reads CASKRGDYEQYF. The CDR3 bases are TGTGCCTCCAAGCGGGGGGACTACGAGCAGTACTTC.

This chain links TRBV6-6 with TRBJ1-1; 8 nucleotides match TRBD1. The CDR3 runs 11 residues. V lost 6 bases and J lost 6; bases outside the gene matches: 0. Germline V CDR1 and CDR2: MNHNY, SVGAGI (reference sequence). CDR3 sequence (DNA): TGTGCCAGCAGGACAGGGGCTGAAGCTTTCTTT. The encoded protein is CASRTGAEAFF.

The chain employs TRBV6-5 and TRBJ1-1; D ambiguous. The V end was cut by 6 bases, the J end by 4 bases, with 15 bases between. Per the germline V gene, CDR1 is MNHEY and CDR2 is SVGAGI. The CDR3 spans 14 residues. This CDR3 reads CASRKVGGGTEAFF. The CDR3 DNA reads as TGTGCCAGCAGGAAGGTCGGCGGCGGCACTGAAGCTTTCTTT.

J is TRBJ2-7 and V is TRBV4-1, with D perhaps TRBD1 (5 bases). Trimming shortened V by 0 bases and J by 2 bases, and 8 bases separated the two germline ends. The CDR3 consists of 14 residues. Germline-derived CDR1 and CDR2 are MGHRA and YSYEKL. The CDR3 protein is CASSQDPGTYEQYF. The CDR3 region has the DNA TGCGCCAGCAGCCAAGACCCAGGGACCTACGAGCAGTACTTC.

The V and J genes are TRBV7-9 and TRBJ2-7; D is perhaps TRBD1 (7 bases). Germline V CDR1 and CDR2: SEHNR, FQNEAQ (reference sequence). CDR3 length: 14 residues. Trimming removed 1 base from V and 5 bases from J, with 12 bases in between. CDR3 DNA sequence: TGTGCCAGCAGCTTAGGGGCAGGGGGGAACGAGCAGTACTTC. Its translation: CASSLGAGGNEQYF.

This chain joins TRBV7-8 and TRBJ1-5, with 8 bases lining up with TRBD1. With V trimmed by 5 bases and J by 0 bases, 12 bases remained unmatched. The CDR3 extends over 18 amino acids. CDR1 and CDR2 (germline): SGHVS, FQNEAQ. This chain's CDR3 is CASSQRDRRIFSNQPQHF. The CDR3 nucleotides are TGTGCCAGCAGCCAACGGGACAGGCGTATCTTTAGCAATCAGCCCCAGCATTTT.

The CDR3 sequence: CAWSVLSPPPPDRGSYGYTF. In nucleotides, the CDR3 is TGTGCCTGGAGTGTCTTAAGCCCTCCACCGCCAGACAGGGGATCCTATGGCTACACCTTC. The chain has TRBV30 and TRBJ1-2; 8 nucleotides line up with TRBD1. After removal of 0 bases from V and 4 bases from J, the junction contained 22 bases not matched to a gene. Germline V CDR1 and CDR2: GTSNPN, SVGIG (reference sequence). This CDR3 spans 20 amino acids.

The chain uses TRBV29-1 and TRBJ1-3; D uncertain. CDR1 SQVTM and CDR2 ANQGSEA come from the germline V gene. Trimming pared 7 bases from V and 0 bases from J, leaving 13 bases between. CDR3 length: 14 residues. Here the CDR3 reads CSAILLNSGNTIYF. The CDR3 coding sequence is TGCAGCGCTATACTCTTGAACTCTGGAAACACCATATATTTT.

V is TRBV4-1 and J is TRBJ1-2; D is unresolved. The V gene lost 1 base and the J gene lost 0 bases, with 6 bases spanning the gap. In germline, CDR1 is MGHRA, CDR2 YSYEKL. This CDR3 has 14 amino acids. CDR3 sequence reads: CASSQVGANYGYTF. CDR3 bases: TGCGCCAGCAGCCAAGTCGGGGCTAACTATGGCTACACCTTC.

The chain carries TRBV29-1 and TRBJ2-4; possibly TRBD2 for D (5 bases). Trimming left V 6 bases short and J 6 bases short, with 12 bases between. The V gene's germline CDR1 is SQVTM and CDR2 ANQGSEA. CDR3 length: 12 residues. CDR3 amino acids: CSVRDLGNIQYF. As DNA, the CDR3 is TGCAGCGTCCGGGATTTGGGAAACATTCAGTACTTC. The full variable domain, its missing parts supplied by reference TRBV29-1 and TRBJ2-4, is SAVISQKPSRDICQRGTSLTIQCQVDSQVTMMFWYRQQPGQSLTLIATANQGSEATYESGFVIDKFPISRPNLTFSTLTVSNMSPEDSSIYLCSVRDLGNIQYFGAGTRLSVL.

J is TRBJ2-6 and V is TRBV4-3, with D possibly being TRBD2 (5 bases). V dropped 0 bases and J dropped 1 base, with 10 bases sitting between them. The CDR3 is 17 residues long. Germline values: CDR1 LGHNA, CDR2 YSLEER. The DNA of the CDR3 is TGCGCCAGCAGCCAAGATTGGAGGCGGTCTGGGGCCAACGTCCTGACTTTC. It codes for CASSQDWRRSGANVLTF.

The chain has TRBV28 and TRBJ2-2, with TRBD1 matching 8 bases. With 5 bases clipped from V and 4 bases from J, the junction kept 6 bases outside the gene matches. Germline V CDR1 and CDR2: MDHEN, SYDVKM. The CDR3 totals 15 residues. CDR3 sequence: CASSPDRGATGELFF. As DNA, the CDR3 is TGTGCCAGCAGTCCCGACAGGGGCGCCACCGGGGAGCTGTTTTTT.

The chain has TRBV4-1 and TRBJ1-3, with D perhaps matching TRBD1 (5 bases). Germline V gives CDR1 MGHRA, CDR2 YSYEKL. The CDR3 is 14 amino acids. V was trimmed by 6 bases and J by 0 bases, leaving 9 bases between them. The CDR3 spells CASRGVLSGNTIYF. The CDR3 DNA sequence: TGCGCCAGCAGAGGGGTGCTCTCTGGAAACACCATATATTTT.

Of note for this clone: In the same sample, other DNA sequences code for this CDR3. The rearrangement uses TRBV5-1 and TRBJ2-5, with 8 bases matching TRBD1. The junction had 6 bases not matched to a gene; V was cut back by 0 bases and J by 5 bases. CDR3 length: 15 amino acids. Germline V gene data show CDR1 as SGHRS and CDR2 as YFSETQ. CDR3 residues: CASSLGGTGGETQYF. CDR3 DNA: TGCGCCAGCAGCTTGGGAGGCACAGGGGGGGAGACCCAGTACTTC. The whole variable domain, remainder taken from reference TRBV5-1 and TRBJ2-5, is KAGVTQTPRYLIKTRGQQVTLSCSPISGHRSVSWYQQTPGQGLQFLFEYFSETQRNKGNFPGRFSGRQFSNSRSEMNVSTLELGDSALYLCASSLGGTGGETQYFGPGTRLLVL.

V is TRBV6-1 and J is TRBJ2-5; D call uncertain. CDR1 is MNHNS and CDR2 is SASEGT in the germline V gene. This CDR3 is 14 amino acids long. Between the trimmed V and J ends, which lost 6 bases and 4 bases, there was a span of 15 bases. The CDR3 DNA reads TGTGCCAGCAGGCAGTCGGCGGTGGGAGAGACCCAGTACTTC. Translating gives CASRQSAVGETQYF.

This chain joins TRBV7-6 and TRBJ1-6, with D possibly matching TRBD1 (6 bases). Trimming shortened V by 5 bases and J by 9 bases, and 20 bases separated the two germline ends. The CDR3 loop spans 16 amino acids. CDR1 SGHVS and CDR2 FNYEAQ come from the germline V gene. In DNA, the CDR3 is TGTGCCAGCAGCATTGACGACAGGCGGTTGACTTCACCCCTCCACTTT. This gives the protein CASSIDDRRLTSPLHF.

This clone has a handful of counts. This chain links TRBV28 with TRBJ1-5; a weak D match, TRBD1 (5 bases). V dropped 3 bases and J dropped 6 bases, with 12 bases sitting between them. The CDR3 sequence is 14 residues long. Germline V gives CDR1 MDHEN, CDR2 SYDVKM. The CDR3 spells CASSFTGGGQPQHF. CDR3 coding DNA: TGTGCCAGCAGTTTTACGGGGGGGGGTCAGCCCCAGCATTTT. The full variable domain, in which reference TRBV28 and TRBJ1-5 provide the parts outside the CDR3, is DVKVTQSSRYLVKRTGEKVFLECVQDMDHENMFWYRQDPGLGLRLIYFSYDVKMKEKGDIPEGYSVSREKKERFSLILESASTNQTSMYLCASSFTGGGQPQHFGDGTRLSIL.

The chain recombines TRBV7-9 with TRBJ2-3; D is unclear. Germline lookup yields CDR1 SEHNR and CDR2 FQNEAQ (reference sequence). CDR3 length: 13 residues. V was shortened by 5 bases and J by 4 bases, with 10 bases between the two germline ends. The DNA of the CDR3 is TGTGCCAGCAGCCCTGGGCTGGCAGATACGCAGTATTTT. Translation gives CASSPGLADTQYF.

This sequence joins TRBV29-1 and TRBJ2-5; TRBD2 aligns across 12 bases. The germline V gene encodes CDR1 SQVTM and CDR2 ANQGSEA. The CDR3 is 15 residues long. V trimming: 4 bases; J trimming: 2 bases; junction bases outside the gene matches: 5. In nucleotides, the CDR3 is TGCAGCGTTGCACTAGCGGGGGGTGTTCAAGAGACCCAGTACTTC. It specifies CSVALAGGVQETQYF. Full variable domain (rest looked up from reference TRBV29-1 and TRBJ2-5): SAVISQKPSRDICQRGTSLTIQCQVDSQVTMMFWYRQQPGQSLTLIATANQGSEATYESGFVIDKFPISRPNLTFSTLTVSNMSPEDSSIYLCSVALAGGVQETQYFGPGTRLLVL.

V gene TRBV6-1 combines with J gene TRBJ1-4; D is ambiguous. Trimming cost V 1 base and J 8 bases, with 5 bases left between them. Germline values: CDR1 MNHNS, CDR2 SASEGT. CDR3 length: 12 residues. The CDR3 nucleotides read TGTGCCAGCAGTGAAGTCGGGGAAAAACTGTTTTTT. The encoded protein is CASSEVGEKLFF.